This is a list of T cell receptor beta chains from one sample in a study of T cell repertoires in cytomegalovirus infection. Their target antigens are unknown. TCRdb re-analysed the reads in MiXCR, keeping a single row per CDR3 protein. The table includes 100,000 or so distinct CDR3 sequences, around 32% detected once. The material sequenced was CD8+ T cells from cultured PBMCs, taken from culture after CMV antigen stimulation. Receptors were obtained from a human donor in good health (CMV status not recorded). Some clones in this sample may be carry-over from other donors' samples. Each CDR3 is given with its conserved first and last residue. Fields, in order: V gene, D gene, clone size, J gene, CDR3 DNA, CDR3 protein. The D gene is left open where the match is weak. A row's size may be missing; if present it is once, few, many or a size class.

TRBV6-4	-	-	TRBJ1-1	TGTGCCAGCAGTGACCGGGCAGGGACTGAAGCTTTCTTT	CASSDRAGTEAFF
TRBV24-1	TRBD2	-	TRBJ2-1	TGTGCCACCAGTATGACTAGCGGGGGATCGAATGAGCAGTTCTTC	CATSMTSGGSNEQFF
TRBV6-1	TRBD1	many	TRBJ1-1	TGTGCCAGCAAATGGGACAGAAATGCTGAAGCTTTCTTT	CASKWDRNAEAFF
TRBV24-1	-	-	TRBJ2-2	TGTGCCACCAGTGATCCACGGTCCGGGGAGCTGTTTTTT	CATSDPRSGELFF
TRBV7-9	-	many	TRBJ2-7	TGTGCCAGCAGCTTACCAGGTTCTGACGAGCAGTACTTC	CASSLPGSDEQYF
TRBV6-5	-	-	TRBJ2-2	TGTGCCAGCAGTAACAAGCTCACCGGGGAGCTGTTTTTT	CASSNKLTGELFF
TRBV28	-	medium-sized	TRBJ1-6	TGTGCCAGCACCAATTCGGGGGGCTGGGATTCACCCCTCCACTTT	CASTNSGGWDSPLHF
TRBV12-3/TRBV12-4	-	few	TRBJ1-2	TGTGCCAGCAGTTATTCGGGGCCAGGATATGGCTACACCTTC	CASSYSGPGYGYTF
TRBV5-6	-	-	TRBJ1-2	TGTGCCAGCAGAAAAACTCCGGGACGGCTTAAGAATAACTATGGCTACACCTTC	CASRKTPGRLKNNYGYTF
TRBV20-1	-	-	TRBJ1-1	TGCACCGCTAGGGAGGGGGAAGCTTTCTTT	CTAREGEAFF
TRBV7-9	TRBD1	-	TRBJ2-1	TGTGCCAGCAGCTTCCTAACAGGGGACTACAATGAGCAGTTCTTC	CASSFLTGDYNEQFF
TRBV6-6	TRBD1	few	TRBJ1-2	TGTGCCAGCAGTTACTCGATGAGGACAGGAGACTATGGCTACACCTTC	CASSYSMRTGDYGYTF
TRBV6-6	-	-	TRBJ2-1	TGTGCCAGCACTGGGGGGGCCAATTACAATGAGCAGTTCTTC	CASTGGANYNEQFF
TRBV7-9	-	-	TRBJ1-4	TGTGCCAGCAGCTTAGACGAAAAACTGTTTTTT	CASSLDEKLFF
TRBV7-9	-	few	TRBJ2-7	TGTGCCAGCAGCGAATCCCACGAGCAGTACTTC	CASSESHEQYF
TRBV19	-	-	TRBJ1-5	TGTGCCAGTAGAAGCCCGACGACTAGAGGAGGACGCAATCAGCCCCAGCATTTT	CASRSPTTRGGRNQPQHF
TRBV2	-	-	TRBJ2-7	TGTGCCAGCAGTCGGACGGACTCCTACGAGCAGTACTTC	CASSRTDSYEQYF
TRBV27	-	-	TRBJ1-5	TGTGCCAGCAGTTTAATCGGGGCTAGCAATCAGCCCCAGCATTTT	CASSLIGASNQPQHF
TRBV7-9	-	-	TRBJ1-1	TGTGCCAGCAGCTTAGCGCCGGGGATCCCGAACACTGAAGCTTTCTTT	CASSLAPGIPNTEAFF
TRBV10-2	-	many	TRBJ1-2	TGCGCCAGCAGTGACACTAACTATGGCTACACCTTC	CASSDTNYGYTF
TRBV29-1	-	-	TRBJ1-2	TGCAGCGTTGAAGAGGGGGACGGTCCGTATGGCTACACCTTC	CSVEEGDGPYGYTF
TRBV7-3	TRBD2	-	TRBJ2-1	TGTGCCAGCAGCCCCTACAGCGGGGGAGTAAATGAGCAGTTCTTC	CASSPYSGGVNEQFF
TRBV27	TRBD1	few	TRBJ2-5	TGTGCCAGCAGACCGGACTGGACAGGGAATCAAGAGACCCAGTACTTC	CASRPDWTGNQETQYF
TRBV7-8	-	many	TRBJ1-5	TGTGCCAGCAGCTTGAACCGAGGGGATCAGCCCCAGCATTTT	CASSLNRGDQPQHF
TRBV4-1	TRBD1	few	TRBJ2-2	TGCGCCAGCAGCCACGTTGGACAGGGGGCCGGGGAGCTGTTTTTT	CASSHVGQGAGELFF
TRBV14	TRBD1	-	TRBJ1-4	TGTGCCAGCAGCCCGACAGGGGGACGAGGTGAAAAACTGTTTTTT	CASSPTGGRGEKLFF
TRBV7-8	TRBD2	few	TRBJ2-7	TGTGCCAGCAGCTTAGCTAGCGGGGGGGGGGCCTACGAGCAGTACTTC	CASSLASGGGAYEQYF
TRBV7-3	TRBD1	few	TRBJ2-5	TGTGCCAGCAGTCCACAGGGGGTGGAGACCCAGTACTTC	CASSPQGVETQYF
TRBV12-3/TRBV12-4	TRBD2	few	TRBJ2-1	TGTGCCAGCAGGGCTAGCGGGGGGCTCTTTGGGCAGTTCTTC	CASRASGGLFGQFF
TRBV11-2	-	-	TRBJ2-1	TGTGCCAGCAGCTTCGGTCTATCCAGGGGAGGCAATGAGCAGTTCTTC	CASSFGLSRGGNEQFF
TRBV12-3/TRBV12-4	TRBD1	-	TRBJ1-2	TGTGCCAGCAGTTCGGGACAGAATCATGGCTACACCTTC	CASSSGQNHGYTF
TRBV27	-	-	TRBJ1-2	TGTGCCAGCAGTTTAAGCGCCGGGATCACTACCTATGGCTACACCTTC	CASSLSAGITTYGYTF
TRBV19	TRBD2	-	TRBJ2-1	TGTGCCAGTAGTATAATATTCGGCGGGGGGTACAATGTGCAGTTCTTC	CASSIIFGGGYNVQFF
TRBV19	-	many	TRBJ2-5	TGTGCCAGTAGTATATCTCGACTACGAGAGACCCAGTACTTC	CASSISRLRETQYF
TRBV25-1	-	-	TRBJ2-5	TGTGCCAGCAGTGGCTGGACGGAGGGGGTAGGGGAGACCCAGTACTTC	CASSGWTEGVGETQYF
TRBV6-1	-	many	TRBJ1-2	TGTGCCAGCAGTGGAGGGCTTGGCTACACCTTC	CASSGGLGYTF
TRBV2	-	-	TRBJ2-3	TGTGCCAGCAGTGAAGGGGGGGCACTCTCCCCAGATACGCAGTATTTT	CASSEGGALSPDTQYF
TRBV5-1	TRBD2	once	TRBJ2-5	TGCGCCAGCAGCTTGGGGGGACTAGCGCTCCAAGAGACCCAGTACTTC	CASSLGGLALQETQYF
TRBV4-1	-	few	TRBJ1-1	TGCGCCAGCAGCCACTTGGGGGGATTGAACACTGAAGCTTTCTTT	CASSHLGGLNTEAFF
TRBV7-4	-	many	TRBJ2-7	TGTGCCAGCACCCTACCTTGGTACGAGCAGTACTTC	CASTLPWYEQYF
TRBV2	TRBD2	many	TRBJ2-7	TGTGCCAGCGGAGCGGGGATGGTGGCCCCGGGGGAGCAGTACTTC	CASGAGMVAPGEQYF
TRBV9	TRBD2	-	TRBJ2-3	TGTGCCAGCAGCGCCTTAGCGGGGGGGCTAGATACGCAGTATTTT	CASSALAGGLDTQYF
TRBV7-9	-	-	TRBJ2-2	TGTGCCAGCAGCTCTAGCCTACACTCGTGGAACGGGGAGCTGTTTTTT	CASSSSLHSWNGELFF
TRBV7-9	-	few	TRBJ2-5	TGTGCCAGCAGCTTAGGCGAGGGGAACTTC	CASSLGEGNF
TRBV7-7	-	-	TRBJ2-3	TGTGCCAGCAGCCCAGGGAGGATGGTGGGCACAGATACGCAGTATTTT	CASSPGRMVGTDTQYF
TRBV7-9	-	few	TRBJ2-7	TGTGCCAGCAGCCCGTCCTTGGAGCACGAGCAGTACTTC	CASSPSLEHEQYF
TRBV28	TRBD1	few	TRBJ1-1	TGTGCCAGCAGTTTGTGGACAGGGGGGATGAACACTGAAGCTTTCTTT	CASSLWTGGMNTEAFF
TRBV28	-	-	TRBJ1-1	TGTGCCAGCAGTCCTCCTACTTGGAACACTGAAGCTTTCTTT	CASSPPTWNTEAFF
TRBV20-1	-	many	TRBJ2-7	TGCAGTGCTAGAGATAAAACAGCCTCCTACGAGCAGTACTTC	CSARDKTASYEQYF
TRBV12-3/TRBV12-4	TRBD2	many	TRBJ2-3	TGTGCCAGCAGCGGGACTAGCGGGGGGGCCACAGATACGCAGTATTTT	CASSGTSGGATDTQYF
TRBV6-1	-	-	TRBJ2-3	TGTGCCAGCCGAGAGCTGGGACCTAGCACAGATACGCAGTATTTT	CASRELGPSTDTQYF
TRBV4-1	-	few	TRBJ2-3	TGCGCCAGCAGCCAGGGGCCCAGCACAGATACGCAGTATTTT	CASSQGPSTDTQYF
TRBV7-3	-	-	TRBJ2-1	TGTGCCAGCAGCTTAAAAGGCGGAACCTACAATGAGCAGTTCTTC	CASSLKGGTYNEQFF
TRBV15	TRBD2	-	TRBJ2-7	TGTGCCACCAGCAGAGTCCGGGGGGTTTACGAGCAGTACTTC	CATSRVRGVYEQYF
TRBV2	-	few	TRBJ1-5	TGTGCCAGCAGTGAAACAGGGAATAGCAATCAGCCCCAGCATTTT	CASSETGNSNQPQHF
TRBV2	TRBD2	medium-sized	TRBJ2-1	TGTGCCAGCAGCGACGGGACTAGCGGGGCCTACAATGAGCAGTTCTTC	CASSDGTSGAYNEQFF
TRBV5-4	-	few	TRBJ1-1	TGTGCCAGCAGCCGTGGACAGACAGCTTTCTTT	CASSRGQTAFF
TRBV7-8	-	many	TRBJ2-7	TGTGCCAGCAGCTTAGGCGTTGGGGACATCCCCTACGAGCAGTACTTC	CASSLGVGDIPYEQYF